Listed here is a single T cell receptor (beta chain). As processed by the authors: Nucleated cell counts were estimated from reference gene primer amplification. The table came from immunoSEQ multiplex PCR; TCRdb's copy has only in-frame clones and leaves some out. V, J and clone size reflect that table, while D and trimming were determined from the DNA. Counted here are around 110,000 clones, about nine tenths occurring once; the ten biggest clones make up approximately 1.9%. The sample comes from a study of blood T cell repertoires in COVID-19. Germline CDR1 SGHNT, CDR2 YYREEE (reference sequence). This CDR3 has 15 amino acids. With 10 bases clipped from V and 7 bases from J, the junction kept 14 bases outside the gene matches.

The chain carries TRBV5-4 and TRBJ2-1, with TRBD1 identical over 10 bases. This sequence was found in a human donor with active COVID-19. The donor label of this sample is uncertain. The sequenced material came from peripheral blood. CDR3 residues: CAGIHGTGDRNEQFF. The CDR3 DNA is TGTGCCGGAATCCACGGGACAGGGGATAGGAATGAGCAGTTCTTC.